This T cell receptor (beta chain) was observed in a study of blood T cell repertoires in COVID-19. This CDR3 is built from 17 residues. Germline values: CDR1 MGHRA, CDR2 YSYEKL. The V gene end was trimmed by 5 bases and the J gene end by 7 bases; junction bases not matched to a gene: 14. Generated by immunoSEQ multiplex PCR, the TCRdb table keeps only in-frame clones and is missing some. The profile shows 150,000 or so clones, about 86% of them singletons. The rearrangement joins TRBV4-1 to TRBJ1-4; 9 nucleotides align to TRBD1. Specimen: peripheral blood. This receptor was obtained from a woman in her 70s with COVID-19, enrolled during active disease. The CDR3 nucleotides read TGCGCCAGCAGCACGAGTTTGACGGGACAGGGACGTGAAAAACTGTTTTTT. Translating it yields CASSTSLTGQGREKLFF.